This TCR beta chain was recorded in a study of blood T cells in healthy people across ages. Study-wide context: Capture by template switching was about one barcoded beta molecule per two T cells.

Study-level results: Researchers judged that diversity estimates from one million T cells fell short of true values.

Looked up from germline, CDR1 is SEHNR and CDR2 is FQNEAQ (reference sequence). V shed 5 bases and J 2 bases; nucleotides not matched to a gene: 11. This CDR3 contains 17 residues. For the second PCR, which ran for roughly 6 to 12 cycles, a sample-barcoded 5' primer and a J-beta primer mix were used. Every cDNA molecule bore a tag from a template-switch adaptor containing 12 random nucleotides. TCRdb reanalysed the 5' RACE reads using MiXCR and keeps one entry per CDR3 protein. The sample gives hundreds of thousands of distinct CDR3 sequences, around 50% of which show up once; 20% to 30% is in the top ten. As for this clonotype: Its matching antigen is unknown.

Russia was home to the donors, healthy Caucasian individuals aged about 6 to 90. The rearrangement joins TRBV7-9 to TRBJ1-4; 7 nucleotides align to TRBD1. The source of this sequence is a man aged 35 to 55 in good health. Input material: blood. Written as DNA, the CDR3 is TGTGCCAGCAGCCACCGGACAGGCCGAGGCACTAATGAAAAACTGTTTTTT. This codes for CASSHRTGRGTNEKLFF.